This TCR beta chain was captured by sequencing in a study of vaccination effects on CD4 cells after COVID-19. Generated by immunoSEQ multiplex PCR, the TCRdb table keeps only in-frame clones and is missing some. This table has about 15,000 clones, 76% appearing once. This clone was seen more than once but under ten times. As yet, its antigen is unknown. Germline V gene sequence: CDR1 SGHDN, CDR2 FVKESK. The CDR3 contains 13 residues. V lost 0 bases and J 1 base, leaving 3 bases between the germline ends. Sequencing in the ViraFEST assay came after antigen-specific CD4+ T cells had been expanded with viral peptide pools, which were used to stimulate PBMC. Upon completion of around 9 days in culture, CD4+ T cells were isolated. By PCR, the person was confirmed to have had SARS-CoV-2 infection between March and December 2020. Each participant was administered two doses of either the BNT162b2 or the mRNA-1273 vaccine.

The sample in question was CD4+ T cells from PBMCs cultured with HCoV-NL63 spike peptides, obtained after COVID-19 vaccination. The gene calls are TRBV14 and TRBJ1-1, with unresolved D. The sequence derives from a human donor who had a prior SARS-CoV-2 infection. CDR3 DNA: TGTGCCAGCAGCCAAGACGAGAACACTGAAGCTTTCTTT. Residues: CASSQDENTEAFF. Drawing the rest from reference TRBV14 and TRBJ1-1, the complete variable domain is EAGVTQFPSHSVIEKGQTVTLRCDPISGHDNLYWYRRVMGKEIKFLLHFVKESKQDESGMPNNRFLAERTGGTYSTLKVQPAELEDSGVYFCASSQDENTEAFFGQGTRLTVV.